The rows below give T cell receptor beta chains drawn from one sample of a study of T-cell memory formation after mild COVID-19. One entry per CDR3 protein, called by TCRdb with MiXCR from the 5' RACE reads. The sample consists of about 430,000 distinct CDR3 sequences, roughly 17% of them appearing once. Sequenced input: PBMCs or a T cell subset sorted from them (not recorded which). The receptors were gathered from a man younger than 35 who had mild COVID-19 (a few samples of this study predate the infection). Cell type and time point are not known. CDR3s include the opening cysteine and the closing phenylalanine or tryptophan. Fields, in order: V gene, J gene, clone size, D gene, CDR3 DNA, CDR3 protein. A D gene is named only where the DNA matches it firmly. Clone sizes are given selectively: once, few, many, or a class where the clone is expanded.

TRBV4-2,TRBJ2-7,few,.,TGTGCCAGCAGCCGCGACTCAGGAGATTACGAGCAGTACTTC,CASSRDSGDYEQYF
TRBV7-9,TRBJ1-6,many,.,TGTGCCAGCAGCGGACAGAATTCACCCCTCCACTTT,CASSGQNSPLHF
TRBV20-1,TRBJ2-3,few,TRBD2,TGCAGTGCTTCCCTCCCTAGCGGGGGGGGCACAGATACGCAGTATTTT,CSASLPSGGGTDTQYF
TRBV6-1,TRBJ2-7,.,.,TGTGCCAGCACCCACTTTAGTCAGGCCTCCTACGAGCAGTACTTC,CASTHFSQASYEQYF
TRBV7-6,TRBJ1-1,many,TRBD1,TGTGCCAGCAGCTCCGACAGGGGGGGAACTGAAGCTTTCTTT,CASSSDRGGTEAFF
TRBV5-1,TRBJ2-3,once,TRBD2,TGCGCCAGCAGCGCGACACTCCGGGGGGTACACACAGATACGCAGTATTTT,CASSATLRGVHTDTQYF
TRBV10-2,TRBJ2-6,few,TRBD2,TGCGCCAGCAGTGATCCCGGGGGGTCCGGGGCCAACGTCCTGACTTTC,CASSDPGGSGANVLTF
TRBV7-9,TRBJ2-3,.,TRBD2,TGTGCCAGCAGCGCGACTAGCGGGGGGTTCACAGATACGCAGTATTTT,CASSATSGGFTDTQYF
TRBV5-4,TRBJ2-3,many,TRBD2,TGTGCCAGCAGCTTGGAGGCTAGCGGGGCGCGTTACACAGATACGCAGTATTTT,CASSLEASGARYTDTQYF
TRBV5-5,TRBJ2-2,.,.,TGTGCCAGCAGCTTGGGGGCGGGCACCGGGGAGCTGTTTTTT,CASSLGAGTGELFF
TRBV12-3/TRBV12-4,TRBJ2-3,few,.,TGTGCCAGCAGTTTAGCGCTAACCAGAGATAAATCGCAGTATTTT,CASSLALTRDKSQYF
TRBV4-1,TRBJ2-2,few,.,TGCGCCAGCAGCCTCGGGGGCCCCACCGGGGAGCTGTTTTTT,CASSLGGPTGELFF
TRBV12-3/TRBV12-4,TRBJ2-1,many,.,TGTGCCAGCAGTTCGACAGAAGCCAATGAGCAGTTCTTC,CASSSTEANEQFF
TRBV12-3/TRBV12-4,TRBJ1-1,.,TRBD1,TGTGCCAGCAGTCCTTCGACAGGGGGCCCTGAATCTTTCTTT,CASSPSTGGPESFF
TRBV12-3/TRBV12-4,TRBJ1-2,few,.,TGTGCCAGTACTCCGGGGTCCTCCGACTATGGCTACACCTTC,CASTPGSSDYGYTF
TRBV7-2,TRBJ2-1,few,.,TGTGCCAGCAGCTTAGCGTTCGGTCATCAGTTCTTC,CASSLAFGHQFF
TRBV12-3/TRBV12-4,TRBJ2-2,few,TRBD1,TGTGCCAGCAGTTTAAGGGGACAGTCATCGAACACCGGGGAGCTGTTTTTT,CASSLRGQSSNTGELFF
TRBV28,TRBJ2-5,few,TRBD1,TGTGCCAGCAGACCGGGACAGGGGGCTTTCCAAGAGACCCAGTACTTC,CASRPGQGAFQETQYF
TRBV4-2,TRBJ1-1,.,.,TGTGCCAGCAGCCGAAATGTTCATGGCACTGAAGCTTTCTTT,CASSRNVHGTEAFF
TRBV12-3/TRBV12-4,TRBJ2-1,few,.,TGTGCCAGCAGTTTGGGGGGGGCGCCGTCCAGTGAGCAGTTCTTC,CASSLGGAPSSEQFF
TRBV9,TRBJ2-1,.,.,TGTGCCAGCAGAAGGGAGGAGAACAATGAGCAGTTCTTC,CASRREENNEQFF
TRBV7-9,TRBJ1-1,few,.,TGTGCCAGCAGCTTAGTTGTGAGCACTGAAGCTTTCTTT,CASSLVVSTEAFF
TRBV18,TRBJ1-5,few,.,TGTGCCAGCTCACCACCGGGGGGCGGTCAGCCCCAGCATTTT,CASSPPGGGQPQHF
TRBV2,TRBJ2-3,.,.,TGTGCCAGCAGCGGAGATCCGGCTACGCAGTATTTT,CASSGDPATQYF
TRBV4-1,TRBJ1-4,few,.,TGCGCCAGCAGCCAAAAAGGGTCAGGTGAAAAACTGTTTTTT,CASSQKGSGEKLFF
TRBV6-2/TRBV6-3,TRBJ1-2,.,.,TGTGCCAGCAGTTACCAGGGTGGCTACACCTTC,CASSYQGGYTF
TRBV6-2/TRBV6-3,TRBJ2-1,.,.,TGTGCCAGCACTAAAGGCGGGCTTTACTACAATGAGCAGTTCTTC,CASTKGGLYYNEQFF
TRBV20-1,TRBJ2-1,few,.,TGCAGTGCTCAGGGTTACAATGAGCAGTTCTTC,CSAQGYNEQFF
TRBV7-2,TRBJ1-1,many,.,TGTGCCAGCAGCTACTACACTGAAGCTTTCTTT,CASSYYTEAFF
TRBV5-1,TRBJ2-1,few,TRBD2,TGCGCCAGCAGCCGTGGGACTAGCGGGGGGTACAATGAGCAGTTCTTC,CASSRGTSGGYNEQFF
TRBV29-1,TRBJ1-5,.,.,TGCAGCGTTGGGGCCGTTGGGCAGCCCCAGCATTTT,CSVGAVGQPQHF
TRBV3-1,TRBJ1-1,.,.,TGTGCCAGCAGCCAAGGAGAAGGGGTGACTGAAGCTTTCTTT,CASSQGEGVTEAFF
TRBV4-3,TRBJ1-2,few,.,TGCGCCAGCAGCCAAGTTGGCAACCCCTATGGCTACACCTTC,CASSQVGNPYGYTF
TRBV18,TRBJ1-1,.,.,TGTGCCAGCTCACCAAATTCGGGGGACACTGAAGCTTTCTTT,CASSPNSGDTEAFF
TRBV27,TRBJ1-3,.,.,TGTGCCAGCAGTTTATCTTTTGGAAACACCATATATTTT,CASSLSFGNTIYF
TRBV7-9,TRBJ2-1,few,TRBD2,TGTGCCAGCAGTCCTAGCGGGCATGAGCAGTTCTTC,CASSPSGHEQFF
TRBV28,TRBJ1-2,few,.,TGTGCCAGCAGTTTGGAGGGCTTTCGGGGCTACACCTTC,CASSLEGFRGYTF
TRBV7-9,TRBJ2-5,few,.,TGTGCCAGCAGCTTGCTGACTTTTGCGGGGGCCTACCAAGAGACCCAGTACTTC,CASSLLTFAGAYQETQYF
TRBV6-5,TRBJ2-5,.,TRBD2,TGTGCCAGCAGTTACGGGAGGGTCCAAGAGACCCAGTACTTC,CASSYGRVQETQYF
TRBV9,TRBJ2-3,few,TRBD2,TGTGCCAGCAGCGCTCACGCACTAGCGGGGGTCACAGATACGCAGTATTTT,CASSAHALAGVTDTQYF
TRBV18,TRBJ2-5,many,.,TGTGCCAGCTCACCATCTTATCTAGAAGAGACCCAGTACTTC,CASSPSYLEETQYF
TRBV11-2,TRBJ2-2,few,TRBD1,TGTGCCAGCAGCCCCTGGACAGGTGTTCGCACCGGGGAGCTGTTTTTT,CASSPWTGVRTGELFF
TRBV5-1,TRBJ1-1,.,.,TGCGCCAGCAGCTTGGACGGTAGTAAAGCTTTCTTT,CASSLDGSKAFF
TRBV2,TRBJ2-1,.,TRBD1,TGTGCCAGTCTGACAGGGAGCTCCTACAATGAGCAGTTCTTC,CASLTGSSYNEQFF
TRBV4-3,TRBJ2-3,few,.,TGCGCCAGCAGGCCCACATGGGGGGACACAGATACGCAGTATTTT,CASRPTWGDTDTQYF
TRBV20-1,TRBJ2-3,.,.,TGCAGTGCTAGACTGACAGATCCCTTATTGGATACGCAGTATTTT,CSARLTDPLLDTQYF
TRBV7-9,TRBJ2-2,few,.,TGTGCCAGTGGGACAAGACCACCTAACACCGGGGAGCTGTTTTTT,CASGTRPPNTGELFF
TRBV11-2,TRBJ1-4,few,.,TGTGCCAGCAGCTCCCTCCGAGGAGTCGCGACTAATGAAAAACTGTTTTTT,CASSSLRGVATNEKLFF
TRBV7-9,TRBJ1-4,.,TRBD1,TGTGCCAGCAGCTTAGGACAGGGGGTTGAAAAACTGTTTTTT,CASSLGQGVEKLFF
TRBV12-3/TRBV12-4,TRBJ2-7,once,TRBD1,TGTGCCAGCAGCAACCGAAGGGACAGGGGCGAGCAGTACTTC,CASSNRRDRGEQYF
TRBV7-8,TRBJ2-5,.,TRBD2,TGTGCCAGCAGCTGGAGACTAGCGGAGACCCAGTACTTC,CASSWRLAETQYF
TRBV6-2/TRBV6-3,TRBJ1-2,many,TRBD1,TGTGCCAGCAGGACAGGGACCTATGGCTACACCTTC,CASRTGTYGYTF
TRBV13,TRBJ1-1,.,.,TGTGCCAGCAGCTTAGGGGAACAGTACCCGACTGAAGCTTTCTTT,CASSLGEQYPTEAFF
TRBV25-1,TRBJ1-2,.,.,TGTGCCAGCAGCTACACCCGGGGCGGAGGCTATGGCTACACCTTC,CASSYTRGGGYGYTF
TRBV12-3/TRBV12-4,TRBJ1-5,.,.,TGTGCCAGCAGTTCCGGGACATTCAATCAGCCCCAGCATTTT,CASSSGTFNQPQHF